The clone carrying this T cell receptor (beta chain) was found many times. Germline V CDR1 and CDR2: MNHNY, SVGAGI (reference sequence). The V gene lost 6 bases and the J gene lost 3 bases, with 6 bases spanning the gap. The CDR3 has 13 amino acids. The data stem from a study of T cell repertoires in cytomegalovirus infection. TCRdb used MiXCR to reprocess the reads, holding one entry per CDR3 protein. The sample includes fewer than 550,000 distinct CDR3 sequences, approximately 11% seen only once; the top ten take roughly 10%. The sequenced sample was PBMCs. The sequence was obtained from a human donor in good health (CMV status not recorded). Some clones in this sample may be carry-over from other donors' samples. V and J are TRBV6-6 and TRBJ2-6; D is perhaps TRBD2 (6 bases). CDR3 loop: CASREGGANVLTF. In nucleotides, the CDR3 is TGTGCCAGCAGGGAGGGTGGGGCCAACGTCCTGACTTTC.